One T cell receptor beta chain is described in this entry. The data derive from a study of control samples from healthy donors and cancer patients. The CDR3 spans 13 residues. V was clipped by 0 bases and J by 6 bases, with 9 bases between them. CDR1 and CDR2 from the germline V gene are SGHRS and YFSETQ. Profiled with immunoSEQ multiplex PCR; TCRdb holds only in-frame clones, not every one. This sample has tens of thousands of clones, with 79% found just once. The rearrangement links TRBV5-1 to TRBJ1-1; D gene uncertain. Specimen: PBMCs. The TCR originated in a man aged 55-75 years with head and neck cancer. The DNA of the CDR3 is TGCGCCAGCAGCTTGGCCGGGATAGCTGAAGCTTTCTTT. It yields the protein CASSLAGIAEAFF.